One sample yielded the 15 T cell receptor beta chains listed below, sequenced in a study of cytotoxic CD8 clonotypes in ibrutinib-treated CLL. Produced via immunoSEQ multiplex PCR; TCRdb's table is partial and in-frame only. The table lists about 86,000 clones, about 82% of them singletons. Sequences were derived from PBMCs, sampled before ibrutinib treatment. These receptors all stem from a human donor with chronic lymphocytic leukemia.

The V call is TRBV28, the J call TRBJ1-3, with a tentative D call TRBD1 (6 bases). V was pared by 2 bases and J by 0 bases, with 11 bases between. The CDR3 runs to 16 residues. Germline CDR1 is MDHEN and CDR2 is SYDVKM. The CDR3 is CASSLRQGSSGNTIYF. For the CDR3, the DNA is TGTGCCAGCAGTTTACGGCAGGGGAGCTCTGGAAACACCATATATTTT.

The chain combines TRBV10-1 with TRBJ2-7; TRBD2 matches 11 bases. This CDR3 has 16 residues. V was clipped by 0 bases and J by 4 bases; unmatched bases: 5. Looked up from germline, CDR1 is WNHNN and CDR2 is SYGVQD (reference sequence). CDR3 bases: TGCGCCAGCAGTGAGTCGCGGTCTAGCGGGAGGTACGAGCAGTACTTC. Translated: CASSESRSSGRYEQYF.

This clone was observed a handful of times. This rearrangement joins TRBV4-2 to TRBJ1-3; a weak D match, TRBD1 (6 bases). Germline-derived CDR1 and CDR2 are LGHNA and YNFKEQ. CDR3 length: 15 residues. V lost 5 bases, J lost 0 bases, and 11 bases lay in between. The CDR3 here is CASSWKDSSGNTIYF. Here the CDR3 DNA reads TGTGCCAGCAGCTGGAAGGACAGCTCTGGAAACACCATATATTTT.

This sequence joins TRBV28 and TRBJ2-7; 10 nucleotides match TRBD2. CDR1 MDHEN and CDR2 SYDVKM come from the germline V gene. The CDR3 loop spans 14 amino acids. Trimming cost V 6 bases and J 2 bases; bases outside gene matches: 4. The CDR3 protein is CASRPGLATYEQYF. CDR3 DNA: TGTGCCAGCAGACCGGGACTAGCGACCTACGAGCAGTACTTC.

The sample holds one count of this clone. The chain couples TRBV5-1 to TRBJ2-1; 9 bases line up with TRBD1. CDR1 is SGHRS, CDR2 YFSETQ, per germline. CDR3 size: 15 residues. The J segment lost 2 bases and the V segment lost 0 bases, leaving 0 bases of the junction unmatched. The CDR3 DNA reads as TGCGCCAGCAGCTTGGGACAGGGGGCCTACAATGAGCAGTTCTTC. Its translation is CASSLGQGAYNEQFF.

This clone has a single count. The rearrangement joins TRBV2 to TRBJ2-6; 7 nucleotides match TRBD1. The CDR3 totals 16 residues. The V gene's germline CDR1 is SNHLY and CDR2 FYNNEI. J gave up 2 bases and V 5 bases, and 6 bases lay outside the gene matches. The CDR3 reads CASSYNRGAGANVLTF. CDR3 nucleotides: TGTGCCAGCAGTTATAACAGGGGCGCTGGGGCCAACGTCCTGACTTTC.

The chain employs TRBV9 and TRBJ2-1; 7 bases map to TRBD1. V shed 0 bases, J shed 2 bases, and the junction held 2 bases outside the gene matches. CDR1 is SGDLS, CDR2 YYNGEE, per germline. This CDR3 comprises 15 residues. For the CDR3, the DNA is TGTGCCAGCAGCGTAGTCCAGGGGGCCTACAATGAGCAGTTCTTC. This sequence encodes CASSVVQGAYNEQFF.

This sequence joins TRBV28 and TRBJ1-5, with D tentatively TRBD1 (6 bases). The germline V gene has CDR1 MDHEN and CDR2 SYDVKM. The V gene lost 7 bases and the J gene lost 7 bases, with 17 bases spanning the gap. This CDR3 is built from 14 residues. CDR3 DNA: TGTGCCAGCACAACTCCAGGGGTGGAACAGCCCCAGCATTTT. Its translation is CASTTPGVEQPQHF.

The genes are TRBV27 and TRBJ2-3, with unresolved D. Germline V gene data show CDR1 as MNHEY and CDR2 as SMNVEV (reference sequence). V was clipped by 4 bases and J by 1 base, with 3 bases between them. This CDR3 is 12 amino acids long. The CDR3 sequence: CASSSRTDTQYF. DNA of the CDR3: TGTGCCAGCAGTTCCCGCACAGATACGCAGTATTTT.

Remarks on this clone: The junction departs from the called germline gene at one end, perhaps through a read error. The genes are TRBV7-7 and TRBJ2-7; D might be TRBD1 or TRBD2, each matching 5 bases. The CDR3 extends over 15 amino acids. CDR1 SSHAT and CDR2 FNYEAQ come from the germline V gene (reference sequence). This CDR3 reads CASSLGDPPTYEQYF. The CDR3 DNA is TGTGCTAGCAGCTTAGGGGACCCACCTACCTACGAGCAGTACTTC.

The chain employs TRBV28 and TRBJ1-4; possibly TRBD1 for D (5 bases). The germline gives CDR1 MDHEN, CDR2 SYDVKM. With 5 bases removed from V and 7 bases from J, the gap between germline ends came to 11 bases. The length of the CDR3 is 13 residues. The CDR3 sequence is CASSPGAGEKLFF. CDR3 bases: TGTGCCAGCAGTCCCGGGGCCGGTGAAAAACTGTTTTTT.

The chain is built from TRBV9 and TRBJ2-7; perhaps D is TRBD1 or TRBD2 (5 bases each). This CDR3 region has 15 residues. The germline gives CDR1 SGDLS, CDR2 YYNGEE. The V and J ends lost 0 bases and 1 base respectively, with 11 bases between them. Here the CDR3 DNA reads TGTGCCAGCAGCGTAGACGGGGCCGGATCCTACGAGCAGTACTTC. Its translation: CASSVDGAGSYEQYF.

On this clone: The junction departs from germline at one end; a sequencing error may be responsible. This rearrangement joins TRBV7-9 to TRBJ1-3, with D perhaps TRBD1 (6 bases). In germline, CDR1 is SEHNR, CDR2 FQNEAQ (reference sequence). The CDR3 runs 13 residues. CDR3 in amino acids: CASSLATGLGPDF. The CDR3 DNA follows: TGTGCCAGCAGCTTAGCGACAGGCCTGGGACCGGATTTT. Supplemented by reference TRBV7-9 and TRBJ1-3, the full variable domain reads DTGVSQNPRHKITKRGQNVTFRCDPISEHNRLYWYRQTLGQGPEFLTYFQNEAQLEKSRLLSDRFSAERPKGSFSTLEIQRTEQGDSAMYLCASSLATGLGPDFGEGSWLTVV.

The chain carries TRBV28 and TRBJ2-7; tentatively, D is TRBD2 (6 bases). This CDR3 comprises 12 residues. CDR1 is MDHEN and CDR2 is SYDVKM in the germline V gene. The ends were cut back, 11 bases at V and 5 bases at J, with 16 bases in the middle. The CDR3 sequence is CAHGGVGDEQYF. CDR3 coding DNA: TGTGCCCACGGCGGGGTAGGGGACGAGCAGTACTTC.

The CDR3 DNA follows: TGTGCCAGCTCACCCCGGGACAGCTCTGGAAACACCATATATTTT. Amino acids: CASSPRDSSGNTIYF. V gene TRBV18 combines with J gene TRBJ1-3; TRBD1 matches 7 bases. Trimming took 3 bases from V and 0 from J; bases not matched to a gene: 2. Germline CDR1 KGHSH, CDR2 LQKENI. The CDR3 is 15 amino acids.